The rows below give T cell receptor beta chains drawn from one sample of a study of Graves' ophthalmopathy and Graves' hyperthyroidism. TCRdb fed the multiplex PCR reads into MiXCR, producing one record per CDR3 protein. This table holds around 590,000 distinct CDR3 sequences, about 40% found once. Sequenced sample: peripheral blood or thyroid tissue (not recorded which). The origin of the receptors is an adult man with Graves' hyperthyroidism. The CDR3 runs from the conserved cysteine through the conserved F or W. D genes are given only for firm matches. Size is omitted from some rows. Given values are once, few, many or a class for expanded clones.

CDR3	DNA	length	V	J	size	D
CASSLDTGYGYTF	TGCGCCAGCAGCTTGGACACAGGTTATGGCTACACCTTC	13	TRBV5-1	TRBJ1-2	many	.
CASSQVEGGGEQYF	TGTGCCAGCAGCCAAGTTGAGGGGGGAGGCGAGCAGTACTTC	14	TRBV3-1	TRBJ2-7	many	.
CASSLEGLFSGNTIYF	TGTGCCAGCAGTTTAGAAGGTCTGTTCTCTGGAAACACCATATATTTT	16	TRBV12-3/TRBV12-4	TRBJ1-3	few	.
CASSPRLARYYEQYF	TGTGCTAGCAGCCCGAGACTAGCGAGGTACTACGAGCAGTACTTC	15	TRBV7-7	TRBJ2-7	few	TRBD2
CASGSSAGPNTGELFF	TGTGCCAGCGGGTCTTCAGCGGGCCCCAACACCGGGGAGCTGTTTTTT	16	TRBV2	TRBJ2-2	many	.
CASSTGGPPVEKLFF	TGTGCCAGCAGCACCGGGGGCCCACCCGTGGAAAAACTGTTTTTT	15	TRBV5-5	TRBJ1-4	.	.
CATSDSSGPSGYTF	TGTGCCACCAGTGATTCATCGGGACCCTCTGGCTACACCTTC	14	TRBV24-1	TRBJ1-2	few	.
CAISVQGATDTQYF	TGTGCCATCAGTGTACAGGGGGCAACAGATACGCAGTATTTT	14	TRBV10-3	TRBJ2-3	.	TRBD1
CSSYADRVWETQYF	TGCAGCAGTTACGCCGACAGGGTCTGGGAGACCCAGTACTTC	14	TRBV29-1	TRBJ2-5	once	TRBD1
CASSLGAGRAYNEQFF	TGTGCCAGCAGCTTAGGAGCCGGGAGAGCCTACAATGAGCAGTTCTTC	16	TRBV7-9	TRBJ2-1	.	.
CSARPTDTQYF	TGCAGTGCTAGACCCACAGATACGCAGTATTTT	11	TRBV20-1	TRBJ2-3	few	.
CASSQLTGGTEAFF	TGCGCCAGCAGCCAACTGACAGGCGGCACTGAAGCTTTCTTT	14	TRBV12-3/TRBV12-4	TRBJ1-1	.	.
CASSFRNQETQYF	TGTGCCAGCAGCTTCCGGAACCAAGAGACCCAGTACTTC	13	TRBV7-9	TRBJ2-5	many	.
CASRRTDTTNTGELFF	TGTGCCAGCAGAAGGACAGATACAACGAACACCGGGGAGCTGTTTTTT	16	TRBV14	TRBJ2-2	.	.
CASSYPMDPPSEKLFF	TGTGCCAGCAGTTACCCCATGGACCCACCTAGTGAAAAACTGTTTTTT	16	TRBV6-6	TRBJ1-4	.	.
CASSQGWGDTEAFF	TGCGCCAGCAGCCAAGGGTGGGGGGACACTGAAGCTTTCTTT	14	TRBV4-1	TRBJ1-1	few	.
CASSYGGRDEAFF	TGTGCCAGCAGTTATGGAGGGCGTGATGAAGCTTTCTTT	13	TRBV6-5	TRBJ1-1	.	.
CAISDGGNQPQHF	TGTGCCATCAGTGACGGGGGCAATCAGCCCCAGCATTTT	13	TRBV10-3	TRBJ1-5	many	.
CATSRYGLAGETQYF	TGTGCCACCAGCAGGTATGGACTAGCGGGGGAGACCCAGTACTTC	15	TRBV15	TRBJ2-5	.	TRBD2
CASRQFSSYNSPLHF	TGTGCCAGTAGACAGTTCAGCTCCTATAATTCACCCCTCCACTTT	15	TRBV19	TRBJ1-6	many	.
CATSQRTATNEAFF	TGTGCCACCAGCCAACGGACAGCAACTAATGAAGCTTTCTTT	14	TRBV15	TRBJ1-1	.	.
CAWGRGNYGYTF	TGTGCCTGGGGCAGGGGTAACTATGGCTACACCTTC	12	TRBV30	TRBJ1-2	.	.
CASSLTWGRYEQYF	TGTGCCAGCAGCTTAACGTGGGGGCGGTACGAGCAGTACTTC	14	TRBV7-3	TRBJ2-7	.	.
CASSPGTGVGELFF	TGTGCCAGCAGTCCCGGGACAGGAGTCGGGGAGCTGTTTTTT	14	TRBV5-1	TRBJ2-2	many	TRBD1
CASSYGGRHYGYTF	TGTGCCAGCAGTTACGGGGGGCGCCACTATGGCTACACCTTC	14	TRBV12-3/TRBV12-4	TRBJ1-2	few	.
CSARDQGIAEKLFF	TGCAGTGCTAGAGATCAGGGAATAGCGGAAAAACTGTTTTTT	14	TRBV20-1	TRBJ1-4	many	.
CATERGNEQYF	TGTGCCACCGAACGGGGGAACGAGCAGTACTTC	11	TRBV27	TRBJ2-7	.	.
CSARELTGGGTEAFF	TGCAGTGCTAGAGAGTTAACAGGGGGTGGGACTGAAGCTTTCTTT	15	TRBV20-1	TRBJ1-1	many	TRBD1
CASSPGQAETQYF	TGTGCCAGCAGCCCCGGACAGGCAGAGACCCAGTACTTC	13	TRBV11-2	TRBJ2-5	many	TRBD1
CSVEGWAGELFF	TGCAGCGTTGAGGGTTGGGCCGGGGAGCTGTTTTTT	12	TRBV29-1	TRBJ2-2	.	.
CASSPLLGPGVETQYF	TGTGCCAGCAGTCCGTTGTTGGGGCCAGGGGTAGAGACCCAGTACTTC	16	TRBV6-1	TRBJ2-5	many	.
CASSYSLIGGSTGELFF	TGTGCCAGCAGCTACTCCTTGATCGGCGGTAGCACCGGGGAGCTGTTTTTT	17	TRBV12-3/TRBV12-4	TRBJ2-2	.	.
CASSSLRLSRAYEQYF	TGTGCCAGCAGCTCGCTCCGACTTAGCCGAGCCTACGAGCAGTACTTC	16	TRBV11-2	TRBJ2-7	.	.
CASSFEGGGAVLNEQYF	TGTGCCAGCAGCTTTGAGGGAGGGGGGGCGGTGTTGAACGAGCAGTACTTC	17	TRBV7-4	TRBJ2-7	.	.
CASSNPGTYEQYF	TGTGCCAGCAGTAACCCCGGGACGTACGAGCAGTACTTC	13	TRBV6-2/TRBV6-3	TRBJ2-7	many	.
CASSDASGHPAEQFF	TGTGCCAGCAGTGACGCTAGCGGGCACCCCGCTGAGCAGTTCTTC	15	TRBV5-1	TRBJ2-1	few	TRBD2
CASSPKTGGTEAFF	TGTGCCAGCAGCCCGAAAACAGGGGGCACTGAAGCTTTCTTT	14	TRBV7-2	TRBJ1-1	many	TRBD1
CATSRWTGGFDGYTF	TGTGCCACCAGCCGCTGGACAGGGGGGTTCGATGGCTACACCTTC	15	TRBV15	TRBJ1-2	.	TRBD1
CASSLARGDTGETQYF	TGTGCCAGCAGCTTAGCCAGGGGGGACACCGGGGAGACCCAGTACTTC	16	TRBV7-2	TRBJ2-5	.	.
CASSQDPSGQETQYF	TGTGCCAGCAGCCAAGATCCTAGCGGCCAAGAGACCCAGTACTTC	15	TRBV4-2	TRBJ2-5	many	TRBD2
CASSEFKGGEKLFF	TGTGCCAGCAGTGAATTTAAGGGAGGTGAAAAACTGTTTTTT	14	TRBV6-1	TRBJ1-4	few	.
CASRLGRYNEQFF	TGTGCCAGCAGACTTGGGCGTTACAATGAGCAGTTTTTT	13	TRBV7-9	TRBJ2-2	.	.
CASSKSARVSPLHF	TGTGCCAGCAGCAAATCGGCAAGGGTTTCACCCCTCCACTTT	14	TRBV7-3	TRBJ1-6	many	.
CASSIPGQNTEAFF	TGTGCCAGCAGCATACCGGGACAGAACACTGAAGCTTTCTTT	14	TRBV5-8	TRBJ1-1	many	.
CASSPRLNTGELFF	TGCGCCAGCAGCCCTAGATTGAACACCGGGGAGCTGTTTTTT	14	TRBV5-1	TRBJ2-2	many	.
CASSLSGVYGYTF	TGTGCCAGCAGTTTATCGGGCGTTTATGGCTACACCTTC	13	TRBV7-9	TRBJ1-2	.	.
CASSRGTIPSYEQYF	TGTGCCAGCAGCCGGGGGACAATTCCCTCCTACGAGCAGTACTTC	15	TRBV7-2	TRBJ2-7	few	.
CASSYSRTEYQETQYF	TGTGCCAGCAGTTACTCTAGGACGGAGTACCAAGAGACCCAGTACTTC	16	TRBV6-5	TRBJ2-5	.	.
CSRRQGISYGYTF	TGCAGCCGGCGACAGGGGATTAGCTATGGCTACACCTTC	13	TRBV29-1	TRBJ1-2	.	TRBD1
CASSSRAGQGVYGYTF	TGTGCCAGCAGCAGCCGAGCCGGACAGGGGGTTTATGGCTACACCTTC	16	TRBV5-8	TRBJ1-2	few	TRBD1
CATSDSGTSDEAFF	TGTGCCACCAGTGATTCAGGGACTTCCGATGAAGCTTTCTTT	14	TRBV24-1	TRBJ1-1	.	.
CASSQGRGGIQYF	TGTGCCAGCAGCCAAGGACGGGGTGGGATCCAGTACTTC	13	TRBV6-5	TRBJ2-5	.	.
CASSLGVGDEQYF	TGTGCCAGCAGTTTAGGTGTGGGGGACGAGCAGTACTTC	13	TRBV12-3/TRBV12-4	TRBJ2-7	many	.
CSARDWDREQYF	TGCAGTGCTAGAGATTGGGACAGGGAGCAGTACTTC	12	TRBV20-1	TRBJ2-7	.	TRBD1